Included here is one T cell receptor beta chain sequence, with context. This CDR3 contains 19 residues. V dropped 1 base and J dropped 7; count of bases not matched to a gene: 14. Per germline, CDR1 SNHLY and CDR2 FYNNEI. The data were obtained in a study of shared T cell receptors in the human thymus. Profiled with immunoSEQ multiplex PCR; TCRdb holds only in-frame clones, not every one. The sample includes hundreds of thousands of clones, roughly 90% of them seen just once. These records were also assigned to another study, of human thymus T cells. That source reports: Corrective surgery for congenital heart defects was being performed on the healthy Finnish infants who served as donors. The thymus tissue came from resections taken during corrective heart surgery. Thymic and blood repertoires seemed to show skewed V and J gene use. Highly overlapping thymic repertoires among unrelated individuals were reported in related research.

The origin of this receptor is a boy younger than two with a congenital heart defect. The chain combines TRBV2 with TRBJ2-2; 11 positions agree with TRBD2. The specimen was thymocytes. The CDR3 nucleotides read TGTGCCAGCAGTGAAGAGGAGGGGGGTAGCGGGAGGGCCGGCGGGGAGCTGTTTTTT. This gives the protein CASSEEEGGSGRAGGELFF.